The sequence of this TCR beta chain was determined in a study of OX40 agonist ivuxolimab in advanced cancers. Study-wide context: Partial responses were achieved by three patients, of whom one had hepatocellular carcinoma and two had cutaneous melanoma. Broader study findings: Antigen targets of the expanded peripheral T cells went undetermined.

TCRdb's table, derived via immunoSEQ multiplex PCR, lists solely in-frame clones and lacks some. The sample yields approximately 89,000 clones, about 83% seen once. V dropped 0 bases and J dropped 8 bases, with 17 bases sitting between them. Germline V gene lookup returns CDR1 LGHNA and CDR2 YSLEER. The CDR3 loop spans 17 amino acids. The count of this clone is one. Its antigen remains unidentified. The chain couples TRBV4-3 to TRBJ1-6; possible D gene TRBD1, 5 bases. The sample consisted of CD4+ or CD8+ T cells sorted from blood, taken in a trial of the OX40 agonist ivuxolimab. The receptor was isolated from an adult with an advanced solid tumor such as melanoma, head and neck, liver or kidney cancer. CDR3 sequence: CASSQELGPRGDSPLHF. The CDR3 DNA follows: TGCGCCAGCAGCCAAGAACTGGGTCCAAGGGGTGATTCACCCCTCCACTTT.